This T cell receptor beta chain was recovered during a study of technical replicates of blood from several donors. The data were produced by immunoSEQ multiplex PCR, yet TCRdb's version contains in-frame clones alone and is incomplete. There are approximately 80,000 clones in the sample; roughly 98% occur only once, and more than 0.12% lies in the top ten. Material for sequencing was T cells isolated from PBMCs. This TCR derives from a human donor in good health.

In DNA form, the CDR3 reads TGTGCCAGCAGCTCGGCAGCGGGAGGCCGGTACAATGAGCAGTTCTTC. Protein sequence: CASSSAAGGRYNEQFF. The chain carries TRBV11-2 and TRBJ2-1; 9 nucleotides line up with TRBD2. CDR1 and CDR2 from the germline V gene are SGHAT and FQNNGV. The ends lost 4 bases at V and 4 bases at J; junction bases unmatched: 8. This CDR3 region has 16 residues. The variable domain in full, completed from reference TRBV11-2 and TRBJ2-1, reads EAGVAQSPRYKIIEKRQSVAFWCNPISGHATLYWYQQILGQGPKLLIQFQNNGVVDDSQLPKDRFSAERLKGVDSTLKIQPAKLEDSAVYLCASSSAAGGRYNEQFFGPGTRLTVL.